The sequence of this TCR beta chain was determined in a study of shared clonotypes between healthy human individuals. CD45RA+ naive and CD45RA-negative memory subsets were separated from CD4+ cells. Comment on this clone: What it recognizes is unknown.

The assay used deep level. TCRdb's table, derived via immunoSEQ multiplex PCR, lists solely in-frame clones and lacks some. The sample yields approximately 330,000 clones, over 70% seen once. There are 16 residues in the CDR3. The V gene end was trimmed by 0 bases and the J gene end by 6 bases; junction bases not matched to a gene: 7. CDR1 KGHSH and CDR2 LQKENI come from the germline V gene. General observations from the study: Naive CD4 clonotypes were shared across a handful of donors at about 5%. Clonotypes which were not shared had lower generation probabilities than clonotypes that all four donors shared.

Sequences were obtained from memory CD4+ T cells sorted from blood. Subset indicated: CD45RA-negative fraction. The source is a man in his thirties or forties in good health. This chain connects TRBV18 to TRBJ2-1, with TRBD2 matching 8 bases. CDR3 sequence reads: CASSPPGTRHSNEQFF. CDR3 sequence (DNA): TGTGCCAGCTCACCACCCGGGACTAGACATAGCAATGAGCAGTTCTTC.